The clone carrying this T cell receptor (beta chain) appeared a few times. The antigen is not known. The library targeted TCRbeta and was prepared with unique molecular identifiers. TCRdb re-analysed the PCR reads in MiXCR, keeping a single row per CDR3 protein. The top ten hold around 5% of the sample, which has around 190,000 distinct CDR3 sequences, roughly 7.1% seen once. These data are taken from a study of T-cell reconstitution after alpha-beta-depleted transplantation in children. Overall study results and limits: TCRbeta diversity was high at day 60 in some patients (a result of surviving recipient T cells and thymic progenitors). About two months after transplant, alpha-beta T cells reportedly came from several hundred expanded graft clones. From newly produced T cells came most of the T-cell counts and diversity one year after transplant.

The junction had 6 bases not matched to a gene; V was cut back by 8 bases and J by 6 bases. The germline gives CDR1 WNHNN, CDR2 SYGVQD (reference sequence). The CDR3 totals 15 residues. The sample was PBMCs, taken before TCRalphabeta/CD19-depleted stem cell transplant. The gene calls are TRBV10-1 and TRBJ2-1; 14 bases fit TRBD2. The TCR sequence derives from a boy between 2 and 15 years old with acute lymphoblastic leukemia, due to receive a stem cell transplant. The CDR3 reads CASSETSGGVNEQFF. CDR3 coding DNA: TGCGCCAGCTCGGAGACTAGCGGGGGGGTCAATGAGCAGTTCTTC.